A selection of T cell receptor beta chains follows, all from one sample in a study of vaccination effects on CD4 cells after COVID-19. The antigens for these receptors are not known. Clones were read by immunoSEQ multiplex PCR, and TCRdb kept only the in-frame ones, dropping some. The sample contains around 60,000 clones, about 72% of which appear only once. This specimen consisted of CD4+ T cells from PBMCs cultured with HCoV-NL63 spike peptides, obtained before COVID-19 vaccination. These receptors all stem from a human donor who received a COVID-19 vaccine. CDR3s leave out the opening cysteine and the closing phenylalanine or tryptophan. Each record gives: V gene, J gene, CDR3 protein.

v_gene: TRBV19; j_gene: TRBJ2-1; CDR3aa: ASSMGQPNNEQF
v_gene: TRBV5-1; j_gene: TRBJ2-5; CDR3aa: ASSLEPGIETQY
v_gene: TRBV6-6; j_gene: TRBJ1-1; CDR3aa: ASSYSFEAF
v_gene: TRBV19; j_gene: TRBJ1-2; CDR3aa: ASSRGQVYGYT
v_gene: TRBV5-1; j_gene: TRBJ1-3; CDR3aa: ASSLGTGGNTIY
v_gene: TRBV14; j_gene: TRBJ2-1; CDR3aa: AVGDRVSYNEQF
v_gene: TRBV12-3/TRBV12-4; j_gene: TRBJ1-4; CDR3aa: ASSLGETGKLF
v_gene: TRBV19; j_gene: TRBJ1-2; CDR3aa: ASSIPGKGYT
v_gene: TRBV6-5; j_gene: TRBJ2-3; CDR3aa: ASSRGQPITDTQY
v_gene: TRBV10-3; j_gene: TRBJ1-5; CDR3aa: AISESGTPYSNQPQH
v_gene: TRBV7-2; j_gene: TRBJ1-2; CDR3aa: ASSYDKAYGYT
v_gene: TRBV4-2; j_gene: TRBJ1-5; CDR3aa: ASSQDPTGGNQPQH
v_gene: TRBV5-8; j_gene: TRBJ2-1; CDR3aa: ASPSLTVRSYNEQF
v_gene: TRBV5-1; j_gene: TRBJ2-2; CDR3aa: ASSLLSGGQDGELF
v_gene: TRBV20-1; j_gene: TRBJ2-3; CDR3aa: SAENPDTQY
v_gene: TRBV9; j_gene: TRBJ1-1; CDR3aa: ASSQFGGTGGAF
v_gene: TRBV29-1; j_gene: TRBJ1-4; CDR3aa: SVAGGANEKLF
v_gene: TRBV6-5; j_gene: TRBJ2-1; CDR3aa: ASGTYNEQF
v_gene: TRBV5-1; j_gene: TRBJ2-2; CDR3aa: ASRVGPGTGELF
v_gene: TRBV6-2/TRBV6-3; j_gene: TRBJ2-3; CDR3aa: ASSSAGGPGDTQY
v_gene: TRBV5-8; j_gene: TRBJ2-2; CDR3aa: ASSRQGRYTGELF
v_gene: TRBV7-3; j_gene: TRBJ2-3; CDR3aa: ASSPFGGATDTQY
v_gene: TRBV4-1; j_gene: TRBJ2-5; CDR3aa: ASSQRETGRETQY
v_gene: TRBV9; j_gene: TRBJ1-6; CDR3aa: ASSVGRDNSPLH
v_gene: TRBV18; j_gene: TRBJ1-1; CDR3aa: ASSPPNTIMNTEAF
v_gene: TRBV6-5; j_gene: TRBJ1-4; CDR3aa: ASSRTRGSGEKLF
v_gene: TRBV7-2; j_gene: TRBJ2-2; CDR3aa: ANPRRGGPNTGELF
v_gene: TRBV24-1; j_gene: TRBJ1-1; CDR3aa: ATRGGYLNTEAF
v_gene: TRBV4-1; j_gene: TRBJ1-3; CDR3aa: ASSQERTGAGNTIY
v_gene: TRBV6-5; j_gene: TRBJ1-5; CDR3aa: ASSRTGLSNQPQH
v_gene: TRBV5-1; j_gene: TRBJ1-5; CDR3aa: ASSPTGVWGPQH
v_gene: TRBV3-1/TRBV3-2; j_gene: TRBJ1-1; CDR3aa: ASSQMGGNTEAF
v_gene: TRBV9; j_gene: TRBJ1-1; CDR3aa: ASSTRTGNTEAF
v_gene: TRBV6-1; j_gene: TRBJ1-5; CDR3aa: ASSEGGFGNQPQH
v_gene: TRBV7-9; j_gene: TRBJ2-2; CDR3aa: ASSLEGSNTGELF
v_gene: TRBV12-1; j_gene: TRBJ1-3; CDR3aa: ASSSVDSQHTIY
v_gene: TRBV6-2/TRBV6-3; j_gene: TRBJ1-2; CDR3aa: ASSFNAVLGYT
v_gene: TRBV6-2/TRBV6-3; j_gene: TRBJ1-5; CDR3aa: ASSYAVVSNQPQH
v_gene: TRBV24-1; j_gene: TRBJ2-2; CDR3aa: ATRSTRGSSFGELF
v_gene: TRBV4-3; j_gene: TRBJ2-1; CDR3aa: ASSLQRGHNEQF
v_gene: TRBV2; j_gene: TRBJ1-5; CDR3aa: ASSEGSNQPQH
v_gene: TRBV2; j_gene: TRBJ2-3; CDR3aa: ASSERQLVTDTQY
v_gene: TRBV6-2/TRBV6-3; j_gene: TRBJ1-1; CDR3aa: ASSPRGDMGEAF
v_gene: TRBV24-1; j_gene: TRBJ2-3; CDR3aa: ATSEYTGIDTQY
v_gene: TRBV7-2; j_gene: TRBJ2-1; CDR3aa: ASSLRFTEQF
v_gene: TRBV20-1; j_gene: TRBJ1-1; CDR3aa: SATDTSEAF
v_gene: TRBV18; j_gene: TRBJ2-3; CDR3aa: ASSPGRTDTQY
v_gene: TRBV9; j_gene: TRBJ2-6; CDR3aa: ASSPTGSGANVLT
v_gene: TRBV7-8; j_gene: TRBJ2-3; CDR3aa: ASSFNRETQY